This section outlines one TCR beta chain sequence together with its context. Researchers amplified the TCR beta CDR3 regions from RNA transcripts. With the HTBI primer set, the TCR CDR3 went through a first round of RT-PCR. TCRdb reprocessed the multiplex PCR reads with MiXCR, giving one entry per CDR3 protein. In the table there are 500,000 to 550,000 distinct CDR3 sequences, nearly 20% of which are singletons. CDR1 and CDR2 (germline): SGHAT, FQNNGV. Trimming took off 0 bases at V and 0 bases at J, with 6 bases between the two ends. CDR3 length: 14 amino acids. These data originate in a study of T cells in Graves' hyperthyroidism and ophthalmopathy.

The sequenced sample consisted of blood. The rearrangement uses TRBV11-2 and TRBJ2-7; no definite D call. The origin of this receptor is a man aged 40-55 years with Graves' ophthalmopathy. In DNA, the CDR3 is TGTGCCAGCAGCTTAGATCCAAGCTCCTACGAGCAGTACTTC. This codes for CASSLDPSSYEQYF.